This T cell receptor beta chain stems from a study of cytomegalovirus exposure and HLA in healthy donors. Whole-study findings and limits: Around 18,000 TCR beta sequences were associated with HLA alleles at 0.05 false discovery rate in a later analysis.

Regarding this clone: Antigen: not known.

CDR1 and CDR2 from the germline V gene are LNHDA and SQIVND (reference sequence). With V trimmed by 4 bases and J by 2 bases, 4 bases remained unmatched. This CDR3 has 15 amino acids. The PCR ran on 60 Vbeta and 13 Jbeta primers. Only in-frame clones appear in the TCRdb table, and some are missing; sequencing was by immunoSEQ multiplex PCR. Here the sample spans 110,000 or so clones, about 80% being singletons. The sequence was collected from a man aged 25-45 years in good health and CMV-seronegative. The material sequenced was PBMCs. This chain uses TRBV19 with TRBJ1-5; 8 bases fit TRBD1. The chain's CDR3 is CASSTGGRGNQPQHF. CDR3 DNA: TGTGCCAGTAGTACAGGGGGCAGGGGCAATCAGCCCCAGCATTTT.